Sequencing of this T cell receptor (beta chain) was carried out in a study of blood T cell repertoires in COVID-19. Overall study context: Samples taken during acute and convalescent COVID-19 were collected in the United States, Italy and Spain. PBMCs, B-cell-depleted T cells, or T cells were the source of the cDNA or gDNA that made up the material.

The CDR3 has 16 amino acids. Trimming cost V 4 bases and J 7 bases; bases outside gene matches: 9. In germline, CDR1 is SGHRS, CDR2 YFSETQ. Original data processing: Researchers report that nucleated cell counts were estimated from reference gene primer amplification. The method was immunoSEQ multiplex PCR; TCRdb's version includes in-frame clones alone and lacks a portion of them. V and J calls and clone size are as listed in that table; D and trimming were resolved from the DNA. The sample carries around 100,000 clones, approximately 92% recorded once. The chain recombines TRBV5-1 with TRBJ1-6, with 9 bases that match TRBD1. This TCR was recovered from a man aged 45-65 years with active COVID-19. Sequenced sample: peripheral blood. The CDR3, as DNA: TGCGCCAGCAGCCTCACCGGGACAGGGCGAAATTCACCCCTCCACTTT. Translated, it gives CASSLTGTGRNSPLHF.